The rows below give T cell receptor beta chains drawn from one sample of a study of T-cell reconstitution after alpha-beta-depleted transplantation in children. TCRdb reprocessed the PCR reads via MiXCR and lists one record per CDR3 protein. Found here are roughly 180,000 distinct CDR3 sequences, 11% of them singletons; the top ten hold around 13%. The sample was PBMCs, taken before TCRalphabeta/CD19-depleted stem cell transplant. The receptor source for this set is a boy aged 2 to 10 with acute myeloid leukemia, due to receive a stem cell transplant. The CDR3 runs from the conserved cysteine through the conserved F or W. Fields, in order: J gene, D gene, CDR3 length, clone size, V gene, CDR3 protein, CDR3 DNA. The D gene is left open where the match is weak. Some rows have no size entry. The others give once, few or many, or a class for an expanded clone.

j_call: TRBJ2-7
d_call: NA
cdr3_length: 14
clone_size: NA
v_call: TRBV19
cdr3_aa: CATKDWTTSYEQYF
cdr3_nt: TGTGCCACCAAGGACTGGACGACCTCCTACGAGCAGTACTTC

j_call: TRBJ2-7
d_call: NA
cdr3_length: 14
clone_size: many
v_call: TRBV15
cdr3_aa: CATSRDLDGGDQYF
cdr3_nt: TGTGCCACCAGCAGAGATCTTGACGGGGGCGATCAGTACTTC

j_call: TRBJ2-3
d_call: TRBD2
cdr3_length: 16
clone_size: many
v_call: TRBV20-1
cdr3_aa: CSARDFQRGHTDTQYF
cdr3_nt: TGCAGTGCTAGAGATTTCCAGCGGGGGCACACAGATACGCAGTATTTT

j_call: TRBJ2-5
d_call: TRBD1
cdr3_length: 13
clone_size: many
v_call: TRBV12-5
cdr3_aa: CASGVDRGETQYF
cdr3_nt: TGTGCTAGTGGTGTCGACAGGGGAGAGACCCAGTACTTC

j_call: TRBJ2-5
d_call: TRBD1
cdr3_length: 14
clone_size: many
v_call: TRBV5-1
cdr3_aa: CASSNGQGAETQYF
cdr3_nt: TGCGCCAGCAGCAACGGACAGGGGGCAGAGACCCAGTACTTC

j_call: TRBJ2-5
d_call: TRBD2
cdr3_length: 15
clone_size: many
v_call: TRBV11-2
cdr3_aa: CASSFRGGGSETQYF
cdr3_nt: TGTGCCAGCAGCTTCCGCGGGGGGGGGTCTGAGACCCAGTACTTC

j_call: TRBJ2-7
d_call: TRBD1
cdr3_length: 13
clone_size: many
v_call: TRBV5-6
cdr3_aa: CASSSDRGGEQYF
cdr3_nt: TGTGCCAGCAGCTCCGACAGGGGGGGCGAGCAGTACTTC

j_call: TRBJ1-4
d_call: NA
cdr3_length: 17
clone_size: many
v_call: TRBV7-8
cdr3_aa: CASSSRRGWGSREKLFF
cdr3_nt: TGTGCCAGCAGCTCACGCAGGGGATGGGGGAGTCGAGAAAAACTGTTTTTT

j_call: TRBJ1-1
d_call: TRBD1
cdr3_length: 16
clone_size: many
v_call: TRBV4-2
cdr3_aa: CASSPPLGTENTEAFF
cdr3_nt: TGTGCCAGCAGCCCCCCCCTGGGGACAGAGAACACTGAAGCTTTCTTT

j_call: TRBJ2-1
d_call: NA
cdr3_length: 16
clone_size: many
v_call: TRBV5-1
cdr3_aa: CASSLGQTSSYNEQFF
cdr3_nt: TGCGCCAGCAGCTTGGGACAGACTAGCTCCTACAATGAGCAGTTCTTC

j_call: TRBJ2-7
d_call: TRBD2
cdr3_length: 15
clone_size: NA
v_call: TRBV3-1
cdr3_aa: CACSSGLVGAYEQYF
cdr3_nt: TGTGCCTGCAGCTCGGGACTAGTGGGAGCCTACGAGCAGTACTTC

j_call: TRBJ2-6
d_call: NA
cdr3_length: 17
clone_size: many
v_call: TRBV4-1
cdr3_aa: CASSFRQPNSGANVLTF
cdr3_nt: TGCGCCAGCAGCTTTCGACAGCCCAACTCTGGGGCCAACGTCCTGACTTTC

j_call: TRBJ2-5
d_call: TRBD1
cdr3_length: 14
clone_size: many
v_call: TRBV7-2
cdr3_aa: CASSSTGVGETQYF
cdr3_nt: TGTGCCAGCAGTTCCACAGGGGTTGGGGAGACCCAGTACTTC

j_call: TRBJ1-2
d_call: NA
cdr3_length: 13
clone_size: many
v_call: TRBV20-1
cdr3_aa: CSAKQGLGYGYTF
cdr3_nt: TGCAGTGCTAAACAGGGACTCGGCTATGGCTACACCTTC

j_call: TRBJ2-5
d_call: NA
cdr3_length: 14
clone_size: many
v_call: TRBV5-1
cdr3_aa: CASSTGRDQETQYF
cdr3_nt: TGCGCCAGCAGCACGGGACGAGACCAAGAGACCCAGTACTTC

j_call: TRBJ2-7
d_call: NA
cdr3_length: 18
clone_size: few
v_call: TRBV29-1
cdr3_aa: CSVEGEAGGRKHPYEQYF
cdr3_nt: TGCAGCGTTGAGGGGGAAGCGGGTGGACGGAAGCATCCTTACGAGCAGTACTTC

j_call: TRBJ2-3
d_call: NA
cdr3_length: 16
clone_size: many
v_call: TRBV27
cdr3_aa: CASRLAGAASTDTQYF
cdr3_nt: TGTGCCAGCAGGCTAGCTGGAGCGGCTAGCACAGATACGCAGTATTTT

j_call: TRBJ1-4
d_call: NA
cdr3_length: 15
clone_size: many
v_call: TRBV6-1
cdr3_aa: CASSKREKPNEKLFF
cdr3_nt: TGTGCCAGCAGCAAAAGGGAGAAGCCTAATGAAAAACTGTTTTTT

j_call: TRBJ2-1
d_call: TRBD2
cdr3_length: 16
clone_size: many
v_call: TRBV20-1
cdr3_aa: CSARPTTSGKDNEQFF
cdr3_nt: TGCAGTGCTAGACCTACCACTAGCGGGAAAGACAATGAGCAGTTCTTC

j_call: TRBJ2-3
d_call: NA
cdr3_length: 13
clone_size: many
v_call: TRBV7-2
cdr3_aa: CASGLVRTDTQYF
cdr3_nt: TGTGCCAGTGGCCTAGTCCGCACAGATACGCAGTATTTT

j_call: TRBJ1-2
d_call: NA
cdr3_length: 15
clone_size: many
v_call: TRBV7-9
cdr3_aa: CASSFPSGDGPGYTF
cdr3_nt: TGTGCCAGCAGCTTCCCCTCGGGCGACGGCCCTGGCTACACCTTC

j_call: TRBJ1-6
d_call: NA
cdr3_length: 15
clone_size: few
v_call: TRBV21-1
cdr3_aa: CASSRWTIRVSPLHF
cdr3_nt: TGTGCCAGCAGCCGTTGGACGATTCGGGTTTCACCCCTCCACTTT

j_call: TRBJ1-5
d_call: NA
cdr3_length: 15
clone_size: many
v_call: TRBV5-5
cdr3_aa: CASNNPDLFGGPQHF
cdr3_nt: TGTGCCAGCAACAACCCGGACCTCTTTGGTGGGCCCCAGCATTTT

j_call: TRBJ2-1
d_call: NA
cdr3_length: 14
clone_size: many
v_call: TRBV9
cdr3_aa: CASSVGARINEQFF
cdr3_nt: TGTGCCAGCAGCGTAGGCGCTAGGATCAATGAGCAGTTCTTC

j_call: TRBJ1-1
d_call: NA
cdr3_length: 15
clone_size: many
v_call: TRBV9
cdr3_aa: CASSDGTWSNTEAFF
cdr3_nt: TGTGCCAGCAGCGACGGAACATGGAGCAACACTGAAGCTTTCTTT

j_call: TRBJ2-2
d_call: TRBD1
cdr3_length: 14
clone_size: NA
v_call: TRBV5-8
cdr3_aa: CASSFGQGFGELFF
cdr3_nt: TGTGCCAGCAGCTTTGGACAGGGGTTCGGGGAGCTGTTTTTT

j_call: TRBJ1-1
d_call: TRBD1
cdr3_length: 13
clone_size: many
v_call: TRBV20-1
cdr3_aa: CSAPTGLNTEAFF
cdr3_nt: TGCAGTGCACCGACAGGGTTGAACACTGAAGCTTTCTTT

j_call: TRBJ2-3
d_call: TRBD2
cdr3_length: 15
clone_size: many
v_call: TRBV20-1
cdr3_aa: CSAIGLAGVRDTQYF
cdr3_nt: TGCAGTGCTATCGGACTAGCGGGGGTTAGAGATACGCAGTATTTT

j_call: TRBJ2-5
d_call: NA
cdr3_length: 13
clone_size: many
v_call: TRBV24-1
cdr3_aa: CATSRGGEETQYF
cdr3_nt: TGTGCCACCAGTAGAGGGGGGGAGGAGACCCAGTACTTC

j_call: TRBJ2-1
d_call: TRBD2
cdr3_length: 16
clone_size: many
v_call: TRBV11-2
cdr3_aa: CASSLNAAGVRNEQFF
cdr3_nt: TGTGCCAGCAGCTTAAACGCGGCGGGAGTTAGGAATGAGCAGTTCTTC

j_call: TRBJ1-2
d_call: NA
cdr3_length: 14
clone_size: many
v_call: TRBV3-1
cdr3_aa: CASSHNLASHGYTF
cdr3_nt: TGTGCCAGCAGCCACAACCTCGCTAGCCATGGCTACACCTTC

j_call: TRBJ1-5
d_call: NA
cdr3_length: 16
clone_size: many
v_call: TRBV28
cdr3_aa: CASSTRDGGGNQPQHF
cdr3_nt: TGTGCCAGCAGTACCCGGGACGGTGGGGGCAATCAGCCCCAGCATTTT